This T cell receptor beta chain was captured in a study of somatic mutations in cytotoxic T cells in rheumatoid arthritis. Study as a whole: The authors flow-sorted some V beta antibody-stained T-cell populations at nearly 100% purity, including V beta1+ cells that they sequenced for TCRB.

CDR1 and CDR2 from the germline V gene are SGDLS and YYNGEE. The CDR3 runs to 15 residues. Trimming stripped 3 bases from V and 4 bases from J, with 14 bases between. The repertoire was sequenced with immunoSEQ multiplex PCR; TCRdb's copy has only in-frame clones and lacks some. This sample has 12,000 or so clones, with 80% to 85% found just once. Sequenced sample: CD8+ T cells sorted from blood. This TCR derives from a woman aged 60 to 75 in good health. The rearrangement uses TRBV9 and TRBJ2-1; D possibly corresponds to TRBD2 (6 bases). CDR3 loop: CASSAAGTVYNEQFF. The CDR3, as DNA: TGTGCCAGCAGCGCTGCCGGGACTGTGTACAATGAGCAGTTCTTC.